Here is one T cell receptor beta chain with its context. Its antigen remains unidentified. The data are from a study of Ad26.COV2.S vaccination and SARS-CoV-2 variants. Findings of the study overall: Comparability of non-spike TCR breadth was observed across vaccine and placebo recipients.

The sample's treatment: approximately 18 received Ad26.COV2.S at low or high dose, single or two shots; about five received placebo; per-sample allocation not given. The samples were gathered on day 63 after the first injection of vaccine or placebo. Trimming cost V 10 bases and J 1 base, with 13 bases left between them. CDR1 is SNHLY and CDR2 is FYNNEI in the germline V gene. The CDR3 sequence is 13 residues long. TCRdb keeps only in-frame clones here, not all; method: immunoSEQ multiplex PCR. Of around 320,000 clones listed, around four fifths are singletons. V is TRBV2 and J is TRBJ2-5; D unclear. Sample: peripheral blood, taken in a trial of Ad26.COV2.S vaccine versus placebo. The sequence derives from a person aged 18 to 65 who received the Ad26.COV2.S COVID-19 vaccine or a placebo. In nucleotides, the CDR3 is TGTGCCACCCAGAGCCGCCGCCAAGAGACCCAGTACTTC. Translated, it gives CATQSRRQETQYF.